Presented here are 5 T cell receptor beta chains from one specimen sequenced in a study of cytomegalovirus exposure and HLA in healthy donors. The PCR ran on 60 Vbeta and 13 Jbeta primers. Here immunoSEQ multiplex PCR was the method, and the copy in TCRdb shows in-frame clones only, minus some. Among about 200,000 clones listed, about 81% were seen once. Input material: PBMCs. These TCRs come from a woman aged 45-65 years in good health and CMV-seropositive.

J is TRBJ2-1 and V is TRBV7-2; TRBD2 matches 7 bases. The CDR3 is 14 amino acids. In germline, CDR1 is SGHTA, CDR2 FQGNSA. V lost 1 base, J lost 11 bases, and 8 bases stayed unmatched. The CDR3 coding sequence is TGTGCCAGCAGCTTAGAGGTTTGGGGGGGAAAGCAGTTCTTC. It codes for CASSLEVWGGKQFF.

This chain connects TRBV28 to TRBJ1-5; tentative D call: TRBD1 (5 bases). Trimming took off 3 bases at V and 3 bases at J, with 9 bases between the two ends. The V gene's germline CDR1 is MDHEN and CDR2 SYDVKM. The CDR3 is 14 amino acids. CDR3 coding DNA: TGTGCCAGCAGTTTGGGGGGTCCCAATCAGCCCCAGCATTTT. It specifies CASSLGGPNQPQHF.

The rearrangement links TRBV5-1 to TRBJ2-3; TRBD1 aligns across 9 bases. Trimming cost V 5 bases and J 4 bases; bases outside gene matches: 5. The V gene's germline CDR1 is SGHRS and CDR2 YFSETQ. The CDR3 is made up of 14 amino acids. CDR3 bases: TGCGCCAGCAGGTACACAGGGGGCGCAGATACGCAGTATTTT. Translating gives CASRYTGGADTQYF.

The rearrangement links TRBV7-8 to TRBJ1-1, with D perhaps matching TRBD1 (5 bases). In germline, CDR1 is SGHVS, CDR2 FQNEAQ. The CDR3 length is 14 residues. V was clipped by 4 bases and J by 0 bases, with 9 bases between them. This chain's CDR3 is CASSSRQLNTEAFF. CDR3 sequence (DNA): TGTGCCAGCAGCTCCCGACAGTTGAACACTGAAGCTTTCTTT.

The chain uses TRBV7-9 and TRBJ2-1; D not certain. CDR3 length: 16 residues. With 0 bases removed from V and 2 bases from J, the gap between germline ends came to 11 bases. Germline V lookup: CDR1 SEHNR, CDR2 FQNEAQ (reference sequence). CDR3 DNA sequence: TGTGCCAGCAGCTTAGCGGGTAGCCTCACCTACAATGAGCAGTTCTTC. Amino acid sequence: CASSLAGSLTYNEQFF.